A selection of T cell receptor beta chains follows, all from one sample in a study of blood T cell repertoires in COVID-19. The data were produced by immunoSEQ multiplex PCR, yet TCRdb's version contains in-frame clones alone and is incomplete. The sample gives 400,000 or so clones, about 88% of which show up once; approximately 1.5% is in the top ten. Material: peripheral blood. The receptors were gathered from a middle-aged woman with COVID-19, enrolled during active disease. The CDR3 runs from the conserved cysteine through the conserved F or W. The D gene is left open where the match is weak. Only some rows state a clone size, as once, few, many or a class for expanded clones.

D	V	J	length	size	CDR3	DNA
TRBD2	TRBV9	TRBJ2-7	14	once	CASSVGLAGYEQYF	TGTGCCAGCAGCGTAGGACTAGCGGGATACGAGCAGTACTTC
TRBD1	TRBV29-1	TRBJ1-5	12	once	CSVRTGNQPQHF	TGCAGCGTCCGGACAGGGAATCAGCCCCAGCATTTT
.	TRBV27	TRBJ1-2	12	.	CASRGPRDGYTF	TGTGCCAGCAGAGGCCCCAGGGATGGCTACACCTTC
TRBD1	TRBV3-1/TRBV3-2	TRBJ2-2	16	.	CASSQVPRGRAGELFF	TGTGCCAGCAGCCAAGTTCCCAGGGGGCGTGCCGGGGAGCTGTTTTTT
TRBD1	TRBV7-6	TRBJ2-3	15	.	CASSLVAGGADTQYF	TGTGCCAGCAGCTTAGTCGCAGGGGGCGCGGATACGCAGTATTTT
TRBD1	TRBV11-2	TRBJ1-5	15	.	CASSHGQGGMQPQHF	TGTGCCAGCAGCCACGGACAGGGAGGTATGCAGCCCCAGCATTTT
TRBD1	TRBV30	TRBJ1-2	15	.	CAWSRGGQGSPGYTF	TGTGCCTGGAGCCGCGGAGGACAGGGGTCCCCTGGCTACACCTTC
.	TRBV19	TRBJ1-1	16	.	CASSIGELHRNTEAFF	TGTGCCAGTAGTATAGGAGAACTACATCGGAACACTGAAGCTTTCTTT
.	TRBV2	TRBJ2-3	14	.	CASSESAATDTQYF	TGTGCCAGCAGTGAATCGGCGGCCACAGATACGCAGTATTTT
TRBD1	TRBV18	TRBJ2-7	14	.	CASSLGQGNVEQYF	TGTGCCAGCTCACTTGGACAGGGTAATGTCGAGCAGTACTTC
TRBD1	TRBV7-2	TRBJ1-1	13	once	CASSSDRVTEAFF	TGTGCCAGCAGCTCGGACAGGGTCACTGAAGCTTTCTTT
TRBD2	TRBV7-6	TRBJ2-2	15	.	CASSRTSGVTGELFF	TGTGCCAGCAGTCGGACTAGCGGGGTTACCGGGGAGCTGTTTTTT
.	TRBV30	TRBJ2-4	15	few	CAWSGGSGTKNIQYF	TGTGCCTGGAGCGGGGGAAGTGGGACCAAAAACATTCAGTACTTC
.	TRBV29-1	TRBJ1-1	13	.	CSVPEVGNTEAFF	TGCAGCGTCCCGGAGGTGGGGAACACTGAAGCTTTCTTT
TRBD1	TRBV27	TRBJ2-3	14	.	CASTRTGFADTQYF	TGTGCCAGCACCCGGACAGGGTTCGCAGATACGCAGTATTTT
TRBD1	TRBV5-6	TRBJ1-3	15	.	CASSLFTGARNTIYF	TGTGCCAGCAGCTTGTTTACAGGGGCCAGAAACACCATATATTTT
.	TRBV27	TRBJ2-7	12	few	CASSLSSYEQYF	TGTGCCAGCAGCCTGAGCTCCTACGAGCAGTACTTC
.	TRBV6-4	TRBJ2-5	14	.	CASSDGAHGETQYF	TGTGCCAGCAGTGACGGGGCCCACGGCGAGACCCAGTACTTC
TRBD1	TRBV7-2	TRBJ2-2	19	.	CASSLSRTGVFLGTGELFF	TGTGCCAGCAGCTTAAGTAGGACAGGGGTTTTCTTGGGGACCGGGGAGCTGTTTTTT
TRBD2	TRBV28	TRBJ2-5	15	.	CASSLLAGLGETQYF	TGTGCCAGCTCTTTACTAGCGGGACTCGGGGAGACCCAGTACTTC
TRBD2	TRBV5-5	TRBJ2-1	18	.	CASSSGVSGRALYNEQFF	TGTGCCAGCAGCTCGGGGGTTAGCGGGAGGGCCCTCTACAATGAGCAGTTCTTC
TRBD2	TRBV28	TRBJ2-1	16	.	CASSLVAGSSYNEQFF	TGTGCCAGCAGTTTAGTAGCGGGGTCCTCCTACAATGAGCAGTTCTTC
.	TRBV7-2	TRBJ1-5	16	.	CASSPGRQYSNQPQHF	TGTGCCAGCAGTCCAGGGAGGCAGTATAGCAATCAGCCCCAGCATTTT
.	TRBV4-3	TRBJ1-2	14	.	CASSPLGGYYGYTF	TGCGCCAGCAGCCCCCTCGGCGGCTACTATGGCTACACCTTC
TRBD2	TRBV6-2/TRBV6-3	TRBJ2-7	14	.	CASSYGGGSYEQYF	TGTGCCAGCAGTTACGGGGGGGGCTCCTACGAGCAGTACTTC
TRBD1	TRBV5-1	TRBJ2-7	14	few	CASSWDREFGEQYF	TGCGCCAGCAGCTGGGACAGGGAATTCGGCGAGCAGTACTTC
TRBD2	TRBV10-3	TRBJ2-7	15	.	CAISESASGNYEQYF	TGTGCCATCAGTGAGTCGGCTAGCGGAAACTACGAGCAGTACTTC
TRBD2	TRBV3-1/TRBV3-2	TRBJ2-7	15	.	CASSPVAGGIYEQYF	TGTGCCAGCAGCCCCGTCGCGGGAGGGATTTACGAGCAGTACTTC
.	TRBV30	TRBJ1-3	13	.	CAWNTISGNTIYF	TGTGCCTGGAACACGATCTCTGGAAACACCATATATTTT
.	TRBV3-1/TRBV3-2	TRBJ2-7	12	.	CAPQGSSYEQYF	TGTGCCCCTCAGGGGAGCTCCTACGAGCAGTACTTC
TRBD1	TRBV29-1	TRBJ1-2	12	.	CSVEWDRFGYTF	TGCAGCGTTGAATGGGACAGGTTTGGCTACACCTTC
.	TRBV2	TRBJ1-2	14	.	CASVGAGKNYGYTF	TGTGCCAGCGTAGGGGCAGGGAAGAACTATGGCTACACCTTC
.	TRBV12-5	TRBJ1-5	14	.	CASGGQNSNQPQHF	TGTGCTAGTGGTGGACAGAATAGCAATCAGCCCCAGCATTTT
.	TRBV6-6	TRBJ1-5	16	.	CASSSPASPGGQPQHF	TGTGCCAGCAGTTCCCCGGCGTCTCCTGGAGGACAGCCCCAGCATTTT
TRBD1	TRBV5-1	TRBJ1-1	13	once	CASVRDSGTEAFF	TGCGCCAGCGTCCGGGACAGTGGGACTGAAGCTTTCTTT